This T cell receptor (beta chain) was retrieved from a study of T-cell memory formation after mild COVID-19. Each CDR3 protein is one row after TCRdb ran MiXCR on the 5' RACE reads. The sample gives about 260,000 distinct CDR3 sequences, roughly 16% of which show up once; over 20% is in the top ten. The CDR3 runs to 15 residues. Deletions cut 0 bases from V and 5 bases from J, with 14 bases between. Germline CDR1 reads SGHRS; CDR2 reads YFSETQ. The V and J genes are TRBV5-1 and TRBJ1-1; the D gene is possibly TRBD1 (6 bases). Source material: PBMCs or a T cell subset sorted from them (not recorded which). This TCR derives from a man aged 18 to 30 who had mild COVID-19 (a few samples of this study predate the infection). Cell type and time point are not known. The CDR3, as DNA: TGCGCCAGCAGCTTGGCTACGGGGGCCGGGACTGAAGCTTTCTTT. Protein product: CASSLATGAGTEAFF.